Following are 3 T cell receptor beta chains from one sample sequenced in a study of cytomegalovirus exposure and HLA in healthy donors. The PCR contained 60 Vbeta and 13 Jbeta primers. Assay: immunoSEQ multiplex PCR; the TCRdb copy retains only in-frame clones and omits some. The data contain about 120,000 clones, roughly 70% of them singletons. Material: PBMCs. The origin of the receptors is a woman aged 40 to 55 in good health and CMV-seropositive.

The V gene is TRBV9, the J gene TRBJ2-1, with 8 bases fitting TRBD1. J lost 2 bases, V lost 0 bases, and 13 bases had no gene match. In germline, CDR1 is SGDLS, CDR2 YYNGEE. The CDR3 runs to 19 residues. CDR3 amino acids: CASSVALTNRGKTYNEQFF. In DNA form, the CDR3 reads TGTGCCAGCAGCGTAGCCCTCACCAACAGGGGGAAGACCTACAATGAGCAGTTCTTC.

V usage is TRBV18 and J usage is TRBJ1-1; D remains unclear. CDR1 is KGHSH, CDR2 LQKENI, per germline. V was clipped by 2 bases and J by 4 bases, with 8 bases between them. This CDR3 comprises 13 residues. The CDR3 DNA is TGTGCCAGCTCACCATCCGGGTCCACTGAAGCTTTCTTT. Translation gives CASSPSGSTEAFF. The complete variable domain, with remaining parts taken from reference TRBV18 and TRBJ1-1, reads NAGVMQNPRHLVRRRGQEARLRCSPMKGHSHVYWYRQLPEEGLKFMVYLQKENIIDESGMPKERFSAEFPKEGPSILRIQQVVRGDSAAYFCASSPSGSTEAFFGQGTRLTVV.

This rearrangement joins TRBV5-1 to TRBJ1-2; D is unresolved. CDR1 is SGHRS and CDR2 is YFSETQ in the germline V gene. V was clipped by 0 bases and J by 6 bases, with 15 bases between them. There are 15 residues in the CDR3. CDR3 nucleotides: TGCGCCAGCAGCTTGGAGCGGCTAACGGGCAATGGCTACACCTTC. Protein: CASSLERLTGNGYTF.